The 8 T cell receptor beta chains below come from one sample, sequenced in a study of T-cell memory formation after mild COVID-19. TCRdb used MiXCR to reprocess the 5' RACE reads, holding one entry per CDR3 protein. The table records around 300,000 distinct CDR3 sequences, roughly 15% of them present only once. The specimen sequenced was PBMCs or a T cell subset sorted from them (not recorded which). The receptor source for this set is a man aged 18 to 30 who had mild COVID-19 (a few samples of this study predate the infection). Cell type and time point are not known.

The chain is built from TRBV4-1 and TRBJ2-7; possible D gene TRBD2, 5 bases. CDR3 length equals 16 residues. Trimming pared 4 bases from V and 4 bases from J, leaving 20 bases between. Germline V gives CDR1 MGHRA, CDR2 YSYEKL. The CDR3 DNA sequence: TGCGCCAGCAGCCGTATACTAGGCCTGTTCGGGTACGAGCAGTACGTC. Its translation is CASSRILGLFGYEQYV.

This clonotype came up a few times. J is TRBJ2-3 and V is TRBV20-1, with a tentative D call TRBD1 (6 bases). Trimming took 0 bases from V and 4 from J, leaving 11 bases between them. The V gene's germline CDR1 is DFQATT and CDR2 SNEGSKA (reference sequence). The CDR3 runs 14 residues. CDR3 sequence reads: CSARDSGVSDTQYF. CDR3 bases: TGCAGTGCTAGAGACTCAGGGGTATCAGATACGCAGTATTTT.

This clonotype has a count of ten or more. In DNA form, the CDR3 reads TGCAGTGTCAACCCAGGGAACGTCTCACCCCTCCACTTT. As protein: CSVNPGNVSPLHF. The chain is built from TRBV20-1 and TRBJ1-6, with a possible D match to TRBD1 (5 bases). V was clipped by 7 bases and J by 10 bases, with 17 bases between them. This CDR3 is 13 amino acids long. Germline V gene data show CDR1 as DFQATT and CDR2 as SNEGSKA (reference sequence).

The rearrangement uses TRBV5-8 and TRBJ1-5; D gene unclear. This CDR3 contains 16 residues. Trimming left V 2 bases short and J 0 bases short, with 12 bases between. From germline, CDR1 is SGHTS and CDR2 YDEGEE. CDR3 coding DNA: TGTGCCAGCAGCTTTGACGGGATTTATAGCAATCAGCCCCAGCATTTT. Protein sequence: CASSFDGIYSNQPQHF.

This clonotype was recorded a few times. The V gene is TRBV5-1, the J gene TRBJ2-7; the D is unclear. This CDR3 has 16 amino acids. V was trimmed by 0 bases and J by 0 bases, leaving 13 bases between them. Germline values: CDR1 SGHRS, CDR2 YFSETQ. CDR3 nucleotides: TGCGCCAGCAGCTTGGCCGGCTCATACAGCTCCTACGAGCAGTACTTC. It specifies CASSLAGSYSSYEQYF.

This clonotype was recorded many times. The chain is built from TRBV30 and TRBJ2-5; possible D gene TRBD2, 5 bases. Trimming shortened V by 3 bases and J by 1 base, and 9 bases separated the two germline ends. The germline CDR1 and CDR2 sequences are GTSNPN and SVGIG (reference sequence). This CDR3 contains 13 residues. The DNA for the CDR3 is TGTGCCTGGAGAGCGGCAGCCCAAGAGACCCAGTACTTC. Translated, it gives CAWRAAAQETQYF. Together with reference TRBV30 and TRBJ2-5, the CDR3 gives the full variable domain: SQTIHQWPATLVQPVGSPLSLECTVEGTSNPNLYWYRQAAGRGLQLLFYSVGIGQISSEVPQNLSASRPQDRQFILSSKKLLLSDSGFYLCAWRAAAQETQYFGPGTRLLVL.

This clonotype has at least ten counts. The chain uses TRBV5-1 and TRBJ1-1; the D is unclear. The CDR3 consists of 15 residues. Germline values: CDR1 SGHRS, CDR2 YFSETQ. With 2 bases removed from V and 0 bases from J, the gap between germline ends came to 11 bases. In DNA form, the CDR3 reads TGCGCCAGCAGCTTCAGTCCTGCTATGAACACTGAAGCTTTCTTT. Its protein is CASSFSPAMNTEAFF.

In this sample, this clonotype turned up many times. V and J are TRBV28 and TRBJ2-1; D remains unclear. Germline values: CDR1 MDHEN, CDR2 SYDVKM. V dropped 1 base and J dropped 9 bases, with 4 bases sitting between them. This CDR3 spans 11 amino acids. In DNA form, the CDR3 reads TGTGCCAGCAGTTTATATGCTGAGCAGTTCTTC. Amino acid sequence: CASSLYAEQFF.